Each of the 27 T cell receptor beta chains below was sequenced from the same sample in a study of blood T cell repertoires in COVID-19. Clones were sequenced by immunoSEQ multiplex PCR, and TCRdb holds only the in-frame ones, with some missing. The sample consists of about 220,000 clones, 84% of them appearing once. The sample comprised peripheral blood. The receptors derive from an older woman who had recovered from COVID-19.

The chain recombines TRBV29-1 with TRBJ1-1; tentative D call: TRBD1 (6 bases). This CDR3 has 13 amino acids. Germline V gene data show CDR1 as SQVTM and CDR2 as ANQGSEA. Trimming removed 4 bases from V and 7 bases from J, with 16 bases in between. Here the CDR3 DNA reads TGCAGCGTTGGGTCGACAGGCGTGAGTGAAGCTTTCTTT. Residues: CSVGSTGVSEAFF. The complete variable domain, with remaining parts taken from reference TRBV29-1 and TRBJ1-1, reads SAVISQKPSRDICQRGTSLTIQCQVDSQVTMMFWYRQQPGQSLTLIATANQGSEATYESGFVIDKFPISRPNLTFSTLTVSNMSPEDSSIYLCSVGSTGVSEAFFGQGTRLTVV.

The chain links TRBV12-5 to TRBJ1-1; TRBD1 agrees at 9 bases. The junction had 7 bases not matched to a gene; V was cut back by 2 bases and J by 6 bases. The CDR3 is 15 residues long. Germline V gene data show CDR1 as LGHNT and CDR2 as FRNRAP. The CDR3 DNA is TGTGCTAGTGGTTTGACTTGGGACAGGGATTCTGAAGCTTTCTTT. It codes for CASGLTWDRDSEAFF. The entire variable domain, with the rest obtained from reference TRBV12-5 and TRBJ1-1, is as follows: DARVTQTPRHKVTEMGQEVTMRCQPILGHNTVFWYRQTMMQGLELLAYFRNRAPLDDSGMPKDRFSAEMPDATLATLKIQPSEPRDSAVYFCASGLTWDRDSEAFFGQGTRLTVV.

The rearrangement links TRBV2 to TRBJ1-1; D unclear. Germline lookup yields CDR1 SNHLY and CDR2 FYNNEI. V lost 3 bases, J lost 1 base, and 6 bases lay in between. The CDR3 spans 13 residues. The CDR3 region is CASSDRENTEAFF. CDR3 coding DNA: TGTGCCAGCAGTGATCGGGAGAACACTGAAGCTTTCTTT.

The genes are TRBV6-2 or TRBV6-3 and TRBJ1-1; no clear D. The CDR3 has 13 amino acids. In germline, CDR1 is MNHEY, CDR2 SVGEGT. The V gene lost 2 bases and the J gene lost 2 bases, with 6 bases spanning the gap. The CDR3 sequence is CASSYTVNTEAFF. CDR3 DNA sequence: TGTGCCAGCAGTTACACGGTAAACACTGAAGCTTTCTTT.

The chain joins TRBV30 to TRBJ2-7; 11 nucleotides agree with TRBD2. The germline gives CDR1 GTSNPN, CDR2 SVGIG (reference sequence). The CDR3 is 16 residues long. V was clipped by 3 bases and J by 3 bases; unmatched bases: 10. CDR3 bases: TGTGCCTGGAGCTTGCCCAGGACTAGCGGGCGCTACGAGCAGTACTTC. Translating it yields CAWSLPRTSGRYEQYF.

Comment on this clone: The junction does not match germline at one end; this may be a read error. The chain has TRBV7-7 and TRBJ2-5; a possible D gene is TRBD1 (6 bases). This CDR3 spans 15 amino acids. The germline CDR1 and CDR2 sequences are SSHAT and FNYEAQ (reference sequence). The CDR3 sequence is CASSKDRSPGETQYF. In DNA, the CDR3 is TGTGCTAGCAGCAAAGACAGGAGCCCCGGAGAGACCCAGTACTTC.

The CDR3 nucleotides are TGTGCCAGCAGCCTAGGAGGGTCGCAAAACATTCAGTACTTC. It is translated as CASSLGGSQNIQYF. The genes are TRBV7-2 and TRBJ2-4, with D perhaps TRBD2 (6 bases). The CDR3 is 14 amino acids. V was trimmed by 5 bases and J by 5 bases, leaving 13 bases between them. Germline V CDR1 and CDR2: SGHTA, FQGNSA.

The chain uses TRBV5-5 and TRBJ1-1; 10 bases fit TRBD1. The V segment lost 3 bases and the J segment 3 bases; nucleotides outside the gene matches: 11. Germline V lookup: CDR1 SGHKS, CDR2 YYEKEE (reference sequence). The CDR3 sequence is 17 residues long. The CDR3 loop is CASSSGQGVTSYTEAFF. DNA of the CDR3: TGTGCCAGCAGCTCAGGACAGGGGGTCACTTCTTACACTGAAGCTTTCTTT.

The chain combines TRBV2 with TRBJ2-3, with 11 bases lining up with TRBD2. The germline gives CDR1 SNHLY, CDR2 FYNNEI. The V and J ends lost 10 bases and 3 bases, in that order; junction bases with no gene match: 12. The CDR3 is 16 residues long. The CDR3 protein is CATNLLGLADTDTQYF. The DNA of the CDR3 is TGTGCCACCAATCTCCTGGGACTAGCGGATACAGATACGCAGTATTTT.

The chain links TRBV14 to TRBJ2-5; 7 positions match TRBD2. The CDR3 runs 16 residues. J was trimmed by 6 bases and V by 3 bases; bases with no gene match: 13. Germline values: CDR1 SGHDN, CDR2 FVKESK. The CDR3 reads CASSQTSLPREKTQYF. The DNA of the CDR3 is TGTGCCAGCAGCCAGACTAGCTTACCCAGAGAGAAGACCCAGTACTTC. Filled out from reference TRBV14 and TRBJ2-5, the complete variable domain reads EAGVTQFPSHSVIEKGQTVTLRCDPISGHDNLYWYRRVMGKEIKFLLHFVKESKQDESGMPNNRFLAERTGGTYSTLKVQPAELEDSGVYFCASSQTSLPREKTQYFGPGTRLLVL.

The J gene is TRBJ2-7, the V gene TRBV5-4, with 10 bases matching TRBD1. Per the germline V gene, CDR1 is SGHNT and CDR2 is YYREEE (reference sequence). CDR3 length: 15 amino acids. J gave up 2 bases and V 3 bases, and 5 bases lay outside the gene matches. The CDR3 here is CASSSRDRGAYEQYF. The CDR3 nucleotides read TGTGCCAGCAGCTCCCGGGACAGGGGAGCCTACGAGCAGTACTTC.

This clone was found once. The chain has TRBV6-1 and TRBJ2-3; 9 bases are a match to TRBD2. The trim removed 2 bases at V and 5 bases at J, leaving 8 bases unmatched. Germline loops: CDR1 MNHNS, CDR2 SASEGT. There are 16 residues in the CDR3. Here the CDR3 reads CASSESLAGAQDTQYF. In DNA, the CDR3 is TGTGCCAGCAGTGAATCCTTAGCGGGGGCTCAAGATACGCAGTATTTT.

The V and J genes are TRBV21-1 and TRBJ2-3; the tabulated D call, TRBD1, remains unverified against the DNA. TRBV21-1 is a pseudogene. This CDR3 is 15 amino acids long. This CDR3 is CARVVQAYQTDTQYF. In nucleotides, the CDR3 is TGTGCCAGGGTGGTGCAGGCCTATCAAACAGATACGCAGTATTTT.

This clone was recorded only once. The chain has TRBV12-3 or TRBV12-4 and TRBJ1-2; 8 bases are shared with TRBD1. Germline trimming cut 6 bases from V and 7 bases from J; bases unmatched to any gene: 7. The CDR3 is made up of 13 amino acids. This chain's CDR3 is CASSPQGAGGYTF. CDR3 DNA sequence: TGTGCCAGCAGCCCTCAGGGGGCCGGTGGCTACACCTTC.

CDR3 bases: TGTGCCAGCAGTTTAAACCCCCCCAGGGGATCCTACGAGCAGTACTTC. As protein: CASSLNPPRGSYEQYF. The chain employs TRBV27 and TRBJ2-7; TRBD1 might be the D (6 bases). Germline V lookup: CDR1 MNHEY, CDR2 SMNVEV (reference sequence). V gave up 2 bases and J gave up 1 base, with 15 bases separating them. This CDR3 has 16 residues.

This chain's CDR3 is CASSLTGSSGNTIYF. For the CDR3, the DNA is TGTGCCAGCAGCTTGACAGGCAGCTCTGGAAACACCATATATTTT. V and J are TRBV5-6 and TRBJ1-3; D perhaps matches TRBD1 (5 bases). Germline lookup yields CDR1 SGHDT and CDR2 YYEEEE. V gave up 1 base and J gave up 0 bases, with 8 bases separating them. The CDR3 runs to 15 residues.

The CDR3 spells CAWRGGLADDEQFF. DNA for the CDR3: TGTGCCTGGAGGGGGGGACTAGCGGACGATGAGCAGTTCTTC. The rearrangement links TRBV30 to TRBJ2-1; 11 bases are shared with TRBD2. The J segment lost 8 bases and the V segment lost 3 bases, leaving 6 bases of the junction unmatched. The CDR3 is 14 amino acids. CDR1 is GTSNPN, CDR2 SVGIG, per germline (reference sequence).

V is TRBV29-1 and J is TRBJ1-1, with D perhaps matching TRBD1 (5 bases). The ends were cut back, 4 bases at V and 2 bases at J, with 14 bases in the middle. This CDR3 is built from 14 residues. In germline, CDR1 is SQVTM, CDR2 ANQGSEA. The DNA for the CDR3 is TGCAGCGTTGCCCAGGGTTCCCCAAACACTGAAGCTTTCTTT. Translating it yields CSVAQGSPNTEAFF.

The rearrangement joins TRBV7-9 to TRBJ1-2; the match to TRBD1 covers 9 bases. The CDR3 length is 14 residues. V shed 5 bases, J shed 1 base, and the junction held 2 bases outside the gene matches. CDR1 SEHNR and CDR2 FQNEAQ come from the germline V gene (reference sequence). The CDR3 nucleotides read TGTGCCAGCAGCCGGGGACAGGGTAACTATGGCTACACCTTC. Translated: CASSRGQGNYGYTF.

In its sample, this clone was seen once. The chain recombines TRBV7-2 with TRBJ2-5; TRBD1 might be the D (6 bases). The germline V and J ends were trimmed by 5 bases and 2 bases, with 12 bases remaining between them. The CDR3 consists of 14 residues. Germline CDR1 is SGHTA and CDR2 is FQGNSA. The CDR3 is CASSAGTNQETQYF. The CDR3 bases are TGTGCCAGCAGCGCTGGGACAAATCAAGAGACCCAGTACTTC.

The V and J genes are TRBV6-1 and TRBJ1-2; TRBD1 matches at 8 bases. CDR1 is MNHNS and CDR2 is SASEGT in the germline V gene. V shed 3 bases and J 8 bases; nucleotides not matched to a gene: 5. The CDR3 totals 13 residues. This CDR3 is CASSDSGTGGYTF. CDR3 DNA: TGTGCCAGCAGTGATTCAGGGACAGGCGGCTACACCTTC.

This clone was counted between two and nine times. The V gene is TRBV27, the J gene TRBJ2-3, with TRBD1 as a possible D gene (6 bases). Germline assignment: CDR1 MNHEY and CDR2 SMNVEV (reference sequence). Trimming cost V 8 bases and J 0 bases, with 18 bases left between them. This CDR3 is built from 16 residues. The CDR3 loop reads CASQDGQISSTDTQYF. Written as DNA, the CDR3 is TGTGCCAGCCAGGACGGACAGATATCTAGCACAGATACGCAGTATTTT.

The chain is built from TRBV25-1 and TRBJ2-5; possibly TRBD1 for D (5 bases). V lost 2 bases to trimming and J lost 9 bases, with 13 bases between them. From germline, CDR1 is MGHDK and CDR2 SYGVNS. This CDR3 region has 13 residues. CDR3 nucleotide sequence: TGTGCCAGCAGTGAACCCGGACACCCTGCCCAGTACTTC. It is translated as CASSEPGHPAQYF. The full variable domain, in which reference TRBV25-1 and TRBJ2-5 provide the parts outside the CDR3, is EADIYQTPRYLVIGTGKKITLECSQTMGHDKMYWYQQDPGMELHLIHYSYGVNSTEKGDLSSESTVSRIRTEHFPLTLESARPSHTSQYLCASSEPGHPAQYFGPGTRLLVL.

In its sample, this clone was seen a few times. The rearrangement joins TRBV30 to TRBJ2-2; possible D gene TRBD2, 5 bases. The CDR3 sequence is 12 residues long. The germline V gene has CDR1 GTSNPN and CDR2 SVGIG (reference sequence). Trimming removed 5 bases at V and 3 bases at J, with 7 bases between. The CDR3 spells CAWCSDTGELFF. The CDR3 nucleotides read TGTGCCTGGTGTAGCGACACCGGGGAGCTGTTTTTT. The variable domain in full, completed from reference TRBV30 and TRBJ2-2, reads SQTIHQWPATLVQPVGSPLSLECTVEGTSNPNLYWYRQAAGRGLQLLFYSVGIGQISSEVPQNLSASRPQDRQFILSSKKLLLSDSGFYLCAWCSDTGELFFGEGSRLTVL.

The V gene is TRBV7-9, the J gene TRBJ2-7, with TRBD1 matching 8 bases. The CDR3 has 15 residues. V trimming: 5 bases; J trimming: 6 bases; junction bases outside the gene matches: 12. CDR1 SEHNR and CDR2 FQNEAQ come from the germline V gene (reference sequence). The CDR3 spells CASSLGGQEPGEQYF. The CDR3 nucleotides are TGTGCCAGCAGCCTGGGGGGACAGGAGCCAGGCGAGCAGTACTTC.

The rearrangement uses TRBV15 and TRBJ1-6; TRBD1 agrees at 7 bases. This CDR3 spans 17 amino acids. The germline V gene has CDR1 LNHNV and CDR2 YYDKDF (reference sequence). The J segment lost 0 bases and the V segment lost 2 bases, leaving 4 bases of the junction unmatched. The CDR3 loop reads CATSRYRGSSYNSPLHF. The DNA for the CDR3 is TGTGCCACCAGCAGATACAGGGGTAGCTCCTATAATTCACCCCTCCACTTT.

This clone was seen only once. The chain links TRBV5-1 to TRBJ2-3; D not certain. This CDR3 has 13 residues. Germline CDR1 reads SGHRS; CDR2 reads YFSETQ. The ends were cut back, 5 bases at V and 4 bases at J, with 11 bases in the middle. CDR3 coding DNA: TGCGCCAGCAGTCCTGCGGCCGCAGATACGCAGTATTTT. This gives the protein CASSPAAADTQYF. The full variable domain, in which reference TRBV5-1 and TRBJ2-3 provide the parts outside the CDR3, is KAGVTQTPRYLIKTRGQQVTLSCSPISGHRSVSWYQQTPGQGLQFLFEYFSETQRNKGNFPGRFSGRQFSNSRSEMNVSTLELGDSALYLCASSPAAADTQYFGPGTRLTVL.